The 10 T cell receptor beta chains below were found in one sample sequenced in a study of somatic mutations in cytotoxic T cells in rheumatoid arthritis. Repertoires were generated with immunoSEQ multiplex PCR, while TCRdb's copy carries only in-frame clones and drops some. The profile covers 25,000 to 30,000 clones, with roughly 87% appearing a single time and roughly 4.9% taken by the ten largest. Sequencing was done on a sample of CD8+ T cells sorted from blood. All receptors come from a man between 50 and 59 years old in good health.

CDR3 protein: CASSTPGLAGDRGVPGELFF. The DNA for the CDR3 is TGTGCCAGCAGCACGCCGGGACTAGCGGGAGATCGAGGGGTCCCCGGGGAGCTGTTTTTT. The rearrangement joins TRBV5-4 to TRBJ2-2; 14 bases agree with TRBD2. V trimming: 4 bases; J trimming: 6 bases; junction bases outside the gene matches: 17. The length of the CDR3 is 20 residues. In germline, CDR1 is SGHNT, CDR2 YYREEE (reference sequence).

This chain joins TRBV7-2 and TRBJ2-3, with D possibly TRBD2 on 5 matching bases. The V gene's germline CDR1 is SGHTA and CDR2 FQGNSA. V was shortened by 2 bases and J by 6 bases, with 15 bases between the two germline ends. This CDR3 comprises 15 residues. Here the CDR3 reads CASSLTHREPDTQYF. For the CDR3, the DNA is TGTGCCAGCAGCTTAACCCACCGGGAACCGGATACGCAGTATTTT.

CDR3 in amino acids: CASSLDGRMNTEAFF. In nucleotides, the CDR3 is TGCGCCAGCAGCTTGGATGGGAGGATGAACACTGAAGCTTTCTTT. This chain uses TRBV5-1 with TRBJ1-1; D unclear. The germline gives CDR1 SGHRS, CDR2 YFSETQ. The CDR3 is 15 amino acids. V was shortened by 0 bases and J by 0 bases, with 9 bases between the two germline ends.

The chain links TRBV7-6 to TRBJ2-5; D is unresolved. Trimming pared 2 bases from V and 6 bases from J, leaving 13 bases between. This CDR3 spans 14 amino acids. Germline loops: CDR1 SGHVS, CDR2 FNYEAQ. CDR3 region: CASSLSATNKTQYF. For the CDR3, the DNA is TGTGCCAGCAGCTTATCGGCCACCAATAAGACCCAGTACTTC.

This chain uses TRBV6-5 with TRBJ2-1; 10 nucleotides match TRBD2. Unmatched junction bases numbered 3, after V lost 0 bases and J lost 7 bases. Germline V lookup: CDR1 MNHEY, CDR2 SVGAGI. The CDR3 loop spans 15 amino acids. The CDR3 region has the DNA TGTGCCAGCAGTTACTCGCTAGCGGGAGTGAATGAGCAGTTCTTC. Protein: CASSYSLAGVNEQFF.

The chain has TRBV27 and TRBJ2-7; D not certain. In germline, CDR1 is MNHEY, CDR2 SMNVEV (reference sequence). This CDR3 is built from 15 residues. V was cut by 6 bases and J by 2 bases, with 17 bases left in between. As DNA, the CDR3 is TGTGCCAGCAGAGCCGCCTCTTCACCTACCTACGAGCAGTACTTC. Translation: CASRAASSPTYEQYF.

V gene TRBV7-8 combines with J gene TRBJ2-3, with D possibly being TRBD1 (5 bases). Trimming cost V 2 bases and J 0 bases, with 12 bases left between them. The CDR3 has 16 residues. CDR1 and CDR2 from the germline V gene are SGHVS and FQNEAQ. The CDR3 region is CASSLNGRASTDTQYF. The CDR3 nucleotides read TGTGCCAGCAGCTTAAACGGCAGGGCTAGCACAGATACGCAGTATTTT.

The V gene is TRBV5-4, the J gene TRBJ1-2, with TRBD1 as a possible D gene (5 bases). The CDR3 runs to 15 residues. V lost 0 bases and J lost 8, with 17 bases in between. Germline V CDR1 and CDR2: SGHNT, YYREEE (reference sequence). CDR3 region: CASSLADTDWRGYTF. In DNA form, the CDR3 reads TGTGCCAGCAGCTTGGCGGACACAGACTGGAGGGGCTACACCTTC.

The chain has TRBV28 and TRBJ2-7, with 11 positions matching TRBD2. The CDR3 runs to 14 residues. The V gene end was trimmed by 5 bases and the J gene end by 6 bases; junction bases not matched to a gene: 6. The germline CDR1 and CDR2 sequences are MDHEN and SYDVKM. The CDR3, as DNA: TGTGCCAGCAGTAGACTAGCGGGAAAGCGCGAGCAGTACTTC. It encodes CASSRLAGKREQYF.

The chain recombines TRBV9 with TRBJ2-3, with 13 bases that match TRBD2. V dropped 3 bases and J dropped 0; count of bases not matched to a gene: 4. Germline V CDR1 and CDR2: SGDLS, YYNGEE. This CDR3 region has 17 residues. CDR3 DNA sequence: TGTGCCAGCAGCGAATGGACTAGCGGGAGCAGCACAGATACGCAGTATTTT. Translation gives CASSEWTSGSSTDTQYF. Supplemented by reference TRBV9 and TRBJ2-3, the full variable domain reads DSGVTQTPKHLITATGQRVTLRCSPRSGDLSVYWYQQSLDQGLQFLIQYYNGEERAKGNILERFSAQQFPDLHSELNLSSLELGDSALYFCASSEWTSGSSTDTQYFGPGTRLTVL.